This TCR beta chain was documented in a study of blood T cell repertoires in COVID-19. The overall study: Italy, Spain and the United States were the sources of the convalescent and acute COVID-19 samples. PBMCs, B-cell-depleted T cells, or T cells were the source of the cDNA or gDNA that made up the material.

Germline V gene lookup returns CDR1 SGHRS and CDR2 YFSETQ. The CDR3 covers 16 residues. V shed 0 bases and J 1 base; nucleotides not matched to a gene: 4. TCRdb's table, derived via immunoSEQ multiplex PCR, lists solely in-frame clones and lacks some. Of 300,000 to 500,000 clones in the sample, 88% were seen once. This clone was recorded once. In terms of age and location, participants ranged from roughly 18 to 100 years and lived in 24 US areas. The chain has TRBV5-1 and TRBJ2-1; 7 bases are a match to TRBD2. What was sequenced was PBMCs or T cells enriched from blood (not recorded which). This TCR was recovered from a woman aged 40-49 years with acute COVID-19. DNA of the CDR3: TGCGCCAGCAGCTTGGAGGCGGGAGCGTCCTACAATGAGCAGTTCTTC. It yields the protein CASSLEAGASYNEQFF.